One sample yielded the 27 T cell receptor beta chains listed below, sequenced in a study of blood T cell repertoires in COVID-19. TCRdb's copy holds only in-frame clones and misses some; the assay was immunoSEQ multiplex PCR. The sample records hundreds of thousands of clones, more than 75% being singletons. The sequenced sample consisted of PBMCs or T cells enriched from blood (not recorded which). The receptors here all came from a man aged 30 to 45 who had recovered from COVID-19.

This chain's CDR3 is CASSSRQAPNSPLHF. The CDR3 DNA is TGTGCCAGCAGCTCAAGACAGGCTCCTAATTCACCCCTCCACTTT. V is TRBV5-4 and J is TRBJ1-6; possible D gene TRBD1, 6 bases. The V gene's germline CDR1 is SGHNT and CDR2 YYREEE (reference sequence). The CDR3 is made up of 15 amino acids. The V and J ends lost 3 bases and 6 bases respectively, with 13 bases between them.

The chain combines TRBV2 with TRBJ1-4, with a possible D match to TRBD1 (6 bases). The germline V gene encodes CDR1 SNHLY and CDR2 FYNNEI. V lost 1 base to trimming and J lost 5 bases, with 14 bases between them. The CDR3 is 16 amino acids. CDR3 coding DNA: TGTGCCAGCAGTGAAGGGACAGCTATTGGAAATGAAAAACTGTTTTTT. This gives the protein CASSEGTAIGNEKLFF.

The V and J genes are TRBV6-2 or TRBV6-3 and TRBJ2-1; the D gene is possibly TRBD2 (6 bases). Deletions cut 3 bases from V and 6 bases from J, with 9 bases between. From germline, CDR1 is MNHEY and CDR2 SVGEGT. The CDR3 consists of 13 residues. CDR3 amino acids: CASSYLGGNEQFF. The CDR3 coding sequence is TGTGCCAGCAGTTATTTGGGGGGCAATGAGCAGTTCTTC.

V is TRBV11-2 and J is TRBJ2-3, with TRBD2 identical over 9 bases. CDR3 length equals 17 residues. With V trimmed by 3 bases and J by 0 bases, 7 bases remained unmatched. CDR1 and CDR2 (germline): SGHAT, FQNNGV. CDR3: CASSFPPSGTSTDTQYF. In DNA form, the CDR3 reads TGTGCCAGCAGCTTCCCCCCTAGCGGGACTAGCACAGATACGCAGTATTTT. Full variable domain (rest looked up from reference TRBV11-2 and TRBJ2-3): EAGVAQSPRYKIIEKRQSVAFWCNPISGHATLYWYQQILGQGPKLLIQFQNNGVVDDSQLPKDRFSAERLKGVDSTLKIQPAKLEDSAVYLCASSFPPSGTSTDTQYFGPGTRLTVL.

This sequence joins TRBV5-4 and TRBJ2-7; 9 bases align to TRBD1. The CDR3 consists of 13 residues. V lost 4 bases, J lost 4 bases, and 3 bases stayed unmatched. In germline, CDR1 is SGHNT, CDR2 YYREEE (reference sequence). The CDR3 nucleotides are TGTGCCAGCAGCAAGGGACAGGGTTACGAGCAGTACTTC. Amino acid sequence: CASSKGQGYEQYF.

The chain carries TRBV27 and TRBJ2-2; weak D call: TRBD1 (6 bases). Trimming shortened V by 4 bases and J by 2 bases, and 17 bases separated the two germline ends. The CDR3 totals 17 residues. Germline loops: CDR1 MNHEY, CDR2 SMNVEV (reference sequence). CDR3 in amino acids: CASSSRAGAINTGELFF. CDR3 nucleotide sequence: TGTGCCAGCAGTTCTCGGGCAGGGGCAATTAACACCGGGGAGCTGTTTTTT.

This clone was counted once. This chain uses TRBV18 with TRBJ2-2, with 11 bases that match TRBD1. Germline loops: CDR1 KGHSH, CDR2 LQKENI. V shed 2 bases, J shed 4 bases, and the junction held 0 bases outside the gene matches. This CDR3 has 15 amino acids. CDR3 residues: CASSPGTGGTGELFF. In DNA, the CDR3 is TGTGCCAGCTCACCAGGGACAGGGGGCACCGGGGAGCTGTTTTTT. Full variable domain (outside the CDR3, taken from reference TRBV18 and TRBJ2-2): NAGVMQNPRHLVRRRGQEARLRCSPMKGHSHVYWYRQLPEEGLKFMVYLQKENIIDESGMPKERFSAEFPKEGPSILRIQQVVRGDSAAYFCASSPGTGGTGELFFGEGSRLTVL.

The chain is built from TRBV28 and TRBJ1-4, with D possibly TRBD1 on 5 matching bases. V lost 6 bases, J lost 6 bases, and 20 bases lay in between. Germline V lookup: CDR1 MDHEN, CDR2 SYDVKM. This CDR3 has 16 amino acids. The CDR3 bases are TGTGCCAGCAGAACGGACATTAGTTTTCCCCATGAAAAACTGTTTTTT. This sequence encodes CASRTDISFPHEKLFF.

This clone has only a few counts. The chain joins TRBV5-1 to TRBJ2-3; D might be TRBD2 (6 bases). V lost 4 bases to trimming and J lost 3 bases, with 15 bases between them. The germline V gene encodes CDR1 SGHRS and CDR2 YFSETQ. The CDR3 consists of 15 residues. The CDR3 bases are TGCGCCAGCAGCGGGACTGCACATTGGACAGATACGCAGTATTTT. Its translation is CASSGTAHWTDTQYF.

V gene TRBV5-1 combines with J gene TRBJ1-1, with D possibly matching TRBD1 (5 bases). This CDR3 region has 13 residues. V was trimmed by 2 bases and J by 3 bases, leaving 8 bases between them. The germline V gene encodes CDR1 SGHRS and CDR2 YFSETQ. The CDR3 loop is CASSLGGDTEAFF. The CDR3 DNA follows: TGCGCCAGCAGCTTAGGAGGGGACACTGAAGCTTTCTTT.

The chain links TRBV5-1 to TRBJ2-5; TRBD2 matches at 8 bases. CDR3 length: 15 residues. V shed 0 bases and J 1 base; nucleotides not matched to a gene: 2. Germline CDR1 and CDR2: SGHRS and YFSETQ. CDR3 residues: CASSLAAGGQETQYF. DNA for the CDR3: TGCGCCAGCAGCTTGGCCGCGGGGGGCCAAGAGACCCAGTACTTC.

In its sample, this clone was seen once. The rearrangement uses TRBV4-1 and TRBJ2-7, with 8 bases fitting TRBD1. The CDR3 runs 16 residues. Germline loops: CDR1 MGHRA, CDR2 YSYEKL. After removal of 1 base from V and 2 bases from J, the junction contained 7 bases not matched to a gene. The CDR3 DNA reads as TGCGCCAGCAGCCAAGCTCGACAGGGGATAACCTACGAGCAGTACTTC. Its protein product is CASSQARQGITYEQYF.

The V gene is TRBV10-2, the J gene TRBJ1-1; D is perhaps TRBD1 (5 bases). Germline CDR1 is WSHSY and CDR2 is SAAADI. CDR3 length equals 13 residues. Trimming pared 2 bases from V and 2 bases from J, leaving 6 bases between. The CDR3 sequence: CASSEQGNTEAFF. The CDR3 nucleotides are TGCGCCAGCAGTGAGCAGGGAAACACTGAAGCTTTCTTT.

The V and J genes are TRBV11-2 and TRBJ2-7; possibly TRBD1 for D (6 bases). Per the germline V gene, CDR1 is SGHAT and CDR2 is FQNNGV. V lost 11 bases and J 4 bases, leaving 15 bases between the germline ends. There are 12 residues in the CDR3. The CDR3 reads CAAGGRGYEQYF. The CDR3 region has the DNA TGTGCCGCTGGGGGCAGGGGTTACGAGCAGTACTTC.

This rearrangement joins TRBV6-4 to TRBJ1-2; no definite D call. V was cut by 6 bases and J by 0 bases, with 23 bases left in between. CDR1 and CDR2 (germline): MRHNA, SNTAGT. The CDR3 consists of 18 residues. In DNA, the CDR3 is TGTGCCAGCAGAGTGACCGTGGTAGAGGCTACGGCTAACTATGGCTACACCTTC. Translation: CASRVTVVEATANYGYTF.

The chain is built from TRBV4-1 and TRBJ1-6, with a tentative D call TRBD1 (5 bases). Germline-derived CDR1 and CDR2 are MGHRA and YSYEKL. CDR3 length: 15 amino acids. The V gene lost 4 bases and the J gene lost 7 bases, with 14 bases spanning the gap. The CDR3, as DNA: TGCGCCAGCAGCCGAAGCGGGGGAGGCAATTCACCCCTCCACTTT. Translation: CASSRSGGGNSPLHF.

The chain joins TRBV6-5 to TRBJ2-7, with D possibly TRBD2 on 6 matching bases. This CDR3 contains 15 residues. CDR1 and CDR2 (germline): MNHEY, SVGAGI. Trimming removed 6 bases at V and 1 base at J, with 16 bases between. CDR3 sequence: CASRRDATESYEQYF. As DNA, the CDR3 is TGTGCCAGCAGGCGGGACGCGACAGAATCCTACGAGCAGTACTTC.

CDR3 in amino acids: CASSLLGTGGEKLFF. DNA of the CDR3: TGTGCCAGCAGCTTATTAGGGACAGGTGGCGAAAAACTGTTTTTT. The chain is built from TRBV7-2 and TRBJ1-4; 8 nucleotides line up with TRBD1. Losses at the gene ends were 2 bases for V and 8 bases for J; bases not matched to a gene: 7. The CDR3 extends over 15 amino acids. The germline gives CDR1 SGHTA, CDR2 FQGNSA.

The V call is TRBV27, the J call TRBJ2-7, with D possibly TRBD1 on 6 matching bases. The V gene lost 5 bases and the J gene lost 2 bases, with 22 bases spanning the gap. This CDR3 has 17 amino acids. Germline lookup yields CDR1 MNHEY and CDR2 SMNVEV (reference sequence). The chain's CDR3 is CASSMDSQSHNTYEQYF. CDR3 sequence (DNA): TGTGCCAGCAGTATGGACAGCCAAAGCCATAACACCTACGAGCAGTACTTC.

This rearrangement joins TRBV19 to TRBJ1-1, with 9 bases matching TRBD1. V lost 7 bases to trimming and J lost 7 bases; unmatched junction nucleotides: 10. The length of the CDR3 is 14 residues. Germline V gene data show CDR1 as LNHDA and CDR2 as SQIVND (reference sequence). CDR3 nucleotides: TGTGCCAGTAATCCCACAGGGGGCGTCGGTGAAGCTTTCTTT. Amino acids: CASNPTGGVGEAFF.

The rearrangement joins TRBV19 to TRBJ1-3; D call uncertain. Germline loops: CDR1 LNHDA, CDR2 SQIVND (reference sequence). The length of the CDR3 is 13 residues. Trimming cost V 4 bases and J 4 bases, with 8 bases left between them. The DNA for the CDR3 is TGTGCCAGTAGTACCGCCAGGGGAAACACCATATATTTT. It is translated as CASSTARGNTIYF.

This clone has just a few counts. The gene calls are TRBV6-6 and TRBJ1-1, with 7 bases aligning to TRBD1. The CDR3 length is 13 residues. After removal of 4 bases from V and 7 bases from J, the junction contained 6 bases not matched to a gene. Germline loops: CDR1 MNHNY, CDR2 SVGAGI (reference sequence). CDR3 sequence (DNA): TGTGCCAGCAGTTCAAGACAGGGACTTGAAGCTTTCTTT. Its translation is CASSSRQGLEAFF.

The rearrangement joins TRBV11-3 to TRBJ2-3, with 10 bases identical to TRBD2. With 5 bases clipped from V and 5 bases from J, the junction kept 4 bases outside the gene matches. This CDR3 region has 14 residues. Looked up from germline, CDR1 is SGHNT and CDR2 is YENEEA. The CDR3 here is CASSGRLAGDTQYF. The DNA of the CDR3 is TGTGCCAGCAGCGGACGACTAGCGGGAGATACGCAGTATTTT.

This clone was seen a handful of times. The V gene is TRBV28, the J gene TRBJ1-2, with 8 bases identical to TRBD1. V was pared by 1 base and J by 4 bases, with 14 bases of the junction left unmatched. The CDR3 is 18 residues long. CDR1 MDHEN and CDR2 SYDVKM come from the germline V gene. The CDR3 DNA is TGTGCCAGCAGTTTATACGGGTCGGGGACAGGCTATTTCTATGGCTACACCTTC. This sequence encodes CASSLYGSGTGYFYGYTF.

Written as DNA, the CDR3 is TGTGCCAGCAGTGGAACTAGCGGGACGGGGGGCTACGAGCAGTACTTC. Protein product: CASSGTSGTGGYEQYF. The chain has TRBV6-1 and TRBJ2-7, with 10 bases lining up with TRBD2. The CDR3 consists of 16 residues. Unmatched junction bases numbered 9, after V lost 4 bases and J lost 3 bases. Germline CDR1 MNHNS, CDR2 SASEGT.

This clone was seen once. This chain uses TRBV6-5 with TRBJ2-7; D is perhaps TRBD2 (7 bases). The CDR3 contains 12 residues. Germline CDR1 MNHEY, CDR2 SVGAGI. The V and J ends lost 8 bases and 3 bases respectively, with 11 bases between them. In DNA form, the CDR3 reads TGTGCCAGCCGGGGGGCAAACTACGAGCAGTACTTC. As protein: CASRGANYEQYF.

The V call is TRBV21-1, the J call TRBJ2-7; the DNA was not compared with TRBD2, the D call given in the table. TRBV21-1 is tagged as a pseudogene. The CDR3 covers 16 residues. The CDR3 is CASSSRWGGHLYEQYF. Here the CDR3 DNA reads TGTGCCAGCAGCAGCCGGTGGGGGGGACACCTCTACGAGCAGTACTTC.